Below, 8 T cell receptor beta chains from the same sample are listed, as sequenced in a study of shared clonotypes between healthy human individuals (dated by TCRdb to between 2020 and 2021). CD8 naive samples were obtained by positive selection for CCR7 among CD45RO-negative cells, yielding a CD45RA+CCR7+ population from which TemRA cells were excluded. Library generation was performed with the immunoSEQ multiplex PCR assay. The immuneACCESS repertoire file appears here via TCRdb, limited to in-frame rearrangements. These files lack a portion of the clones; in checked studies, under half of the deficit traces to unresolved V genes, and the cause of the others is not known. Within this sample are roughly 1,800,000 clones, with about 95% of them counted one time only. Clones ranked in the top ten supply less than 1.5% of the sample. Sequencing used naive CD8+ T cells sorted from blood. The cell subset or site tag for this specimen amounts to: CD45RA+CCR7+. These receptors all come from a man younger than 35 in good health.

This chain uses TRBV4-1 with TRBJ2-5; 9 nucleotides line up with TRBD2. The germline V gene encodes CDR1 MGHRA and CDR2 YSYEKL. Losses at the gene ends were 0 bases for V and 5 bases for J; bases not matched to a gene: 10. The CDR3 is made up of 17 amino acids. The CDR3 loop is CASSQDRLAGPLETQYF. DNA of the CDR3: TGCGCCAGCAGCCAAGATAGGCTAGCGGGGCCCCTCGAGACCCAGTACTTC.

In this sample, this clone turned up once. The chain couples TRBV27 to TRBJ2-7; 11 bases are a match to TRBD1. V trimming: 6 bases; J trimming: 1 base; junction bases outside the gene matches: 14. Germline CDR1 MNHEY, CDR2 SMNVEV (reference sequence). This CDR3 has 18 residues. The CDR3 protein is CASSPNGGQGGLSYEQYF. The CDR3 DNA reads TGTGCCAGCAGCCCCAATGGGGGACAGGGGGGGCTTTCCTACGAGCAGTACTTC.

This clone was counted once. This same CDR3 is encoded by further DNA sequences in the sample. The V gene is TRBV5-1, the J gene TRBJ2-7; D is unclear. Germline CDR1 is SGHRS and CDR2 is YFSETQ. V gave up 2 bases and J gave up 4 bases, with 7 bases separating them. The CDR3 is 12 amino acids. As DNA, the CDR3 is TGCGCCAGCAGCTTAGGCACTTACGAGCAGTACTTC. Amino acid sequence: CASSLGTYEQYF.

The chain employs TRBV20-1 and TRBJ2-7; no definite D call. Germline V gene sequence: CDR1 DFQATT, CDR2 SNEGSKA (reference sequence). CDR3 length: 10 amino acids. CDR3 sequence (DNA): TGCACCAGACTGTGCTACGAGCAGTACTTC. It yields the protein CTRLCYEQYF.

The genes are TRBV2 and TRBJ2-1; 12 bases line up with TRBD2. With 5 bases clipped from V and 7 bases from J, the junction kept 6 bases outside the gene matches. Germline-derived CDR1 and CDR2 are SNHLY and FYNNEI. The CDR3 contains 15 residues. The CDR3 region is CASSRTSGGRNEQFF. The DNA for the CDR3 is TGTGCCAGCAGTCGCACTAGCGGGGGGAGGAATGAGCAGTTCTTC.

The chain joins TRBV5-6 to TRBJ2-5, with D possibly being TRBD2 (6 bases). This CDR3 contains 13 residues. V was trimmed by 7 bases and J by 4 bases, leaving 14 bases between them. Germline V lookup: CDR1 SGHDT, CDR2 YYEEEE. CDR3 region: CASGSSEGETQYF. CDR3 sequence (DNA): TGTGCCAGCGGGAGTTCGGAGGGAGAGACCCAGTACTTC. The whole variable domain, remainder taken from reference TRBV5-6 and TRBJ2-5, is DAGVTQSPTHLIKTRGQQVTLRCSPKSGHDTVSWYQQALGQGPQFIFQYYEEEERQRGNFPDRFSGHQFPNYSSELNVNALLLGDSALYLCASGSSEGETQYFGPGTRLLVL.

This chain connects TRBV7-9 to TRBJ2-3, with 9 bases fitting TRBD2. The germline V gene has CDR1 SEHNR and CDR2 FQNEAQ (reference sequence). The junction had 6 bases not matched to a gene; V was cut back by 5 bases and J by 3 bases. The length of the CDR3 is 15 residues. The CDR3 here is CASSRGTSSTDTQYF. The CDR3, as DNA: TGTGCCAGCAGCCGCGGGACTAGCAGTACAGATACGCAGTATTTT.

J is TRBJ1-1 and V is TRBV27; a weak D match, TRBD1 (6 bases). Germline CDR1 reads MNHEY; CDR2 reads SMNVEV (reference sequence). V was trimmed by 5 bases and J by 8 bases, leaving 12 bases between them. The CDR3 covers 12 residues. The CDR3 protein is CASSLGGREAFF. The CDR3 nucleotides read TGTGCCAGCAGTCTTGGGGGGCGGGAAGCTTTCTTT.